One and the same sample provided the 25 T cell receptor beta chains below, sequenced in a study of T cells in Graves' hyperthyroidism and ophthalmopathy (dated by TCRdb to about 2019). Library method: multiplex PCR. Sequenced on an Illumina HiSeq 2000. The TCR beta CDR3 regions were amplified from the RNA transcripts. The first round of RT-PCR for the TCR CDR3 was performed with the HTBI primer set and the Qiagen OneStep RT-PCR kit. TCRdb itself trimmed the public reads at Q25 with fastp, ran MiXCR and retained productive beta chains. CDR3 protein duplicates are merged, each entry listing the most common genes and DNA. Within this sample are more than 550,000 distinct CDR3 sequences, with approximately 19% of them counted one time only. Around 17% of the sample goes to the ten largest clones. Material for sequencing was blood. All receptors come from a woman aged 50 to 60 with Graves' hyperthyroidism that later progressed to Graves' ophthalmopathy.

This clonotype came up many times. The chain links TRBV20-1 to TRBJ1-2; TRBD1 agrees at 7 bases. The length of the CDR3 is 14 residues. V gave up 6 bases and J gave up 3 bases; unmatched junction bases: 10. Germline V CDR1 and CDR2: DFQATT, SNEGSKA (reference sequence). The CDR3 sequence: CSATLQGMDYGYTF. For the CDR3, the DNA is TGCAGTGCCACTCTACAGGGGATGGACTATGGCTACACCTTC.

This clonotype was seen a handful of times. This rearrangement joins TRBV9 to TRBJ2-2, with D tentatively TRBD1 (5 bases). V was trimmed by 0 bases and J by 2 bases, leaving 11 bases between them. CDR1 is SGDLS and CDR2 is YYNGEE in the germline V gene. The CDR3 sequence is 16 residues long. This CDR3 reads CASSVALQDNTGELFF. The CDR3 nucleotides are TGTGCCAGCAGCGTAGCTTTACAGGACAACACCGGGGAGCTGTTTTTT.

This clonotype was counted many times. The chain recombines TRBV7-8 with TRBJ1-1; 8 nucleotides align to TRBD1. V gave up 5 bases and J gave up 0 bases; unmatched junction bases: 14. CDR1 and CDR2 (germline): SGHVS, FQNEAQ. CDR3 size: 18 residues. The CDR3 region is CASSPRGQGARVNTEAFF. The CDR3 DNA reads TGTGCCAGCAGCCCTAGGGGGCAGGGGGCAAGGGTGAACACTGAAGCTTTCTTT.

In this sample, this clonotype turned up a few times. The J gene is TRBJ1-5, the V gene TRBV6-5; possibly TRBD1 for D (5 bases). Germline V gene lookup returns CDR1 MNHEY and CDR2 SVGAGI. Trimming removed 2 bases from V and 5 bases from J, with 10 bases in between. The CDR3 length is 14 residues. The CDR3 loop reads CASSYGGLDQPQHF. In DNA form, the CDR3 reads TGTGCCAGCAGTTACGGGGGATTGGATCAGCCCCAGCATTTT.

This clonotype was recorded at least ten times. The chain couples TRBV6-1 to TRBJ1-2, with TRBD1 identical over 7 bases. The V gene end was trimmed by 5 bases and the J gene end by 8 bases; junction bases not matched to a gene: 11. Germline values: CDR1 MNHNS, CDR2 SASEGT. The CDR3 contains 14 residues. As DNA, the CDR3 is TGTGCCAGCAGTACCCGGACAGGCGCAGGGGGCTACACCTTC. This sequence encodes CASSTRTGAGGYTF.

The chain combines TRBV9 with TRBJ1-6; D is perhaps TRBD1 (6 bases). The CDR3 runs 15 residues. Deletions cut 6 bases from V and 8 bases from J, with 18 bases between. Looked up from germline, CDR1 is SGDLS and CDR2 is YYNGEE. The CDR3 DNA sequence: TGTGCCAGCAACCTAGGGGGGGAGGACTATTCACCCCTCCACTTT. It specifies CASNLGGEDYSPLHF.

This clonotype has at least ten counts. J is TRBJ2-7 and V is TRBV11-2; either TRBD1 or TRBD2 may supply D (5 bases each). Trimming pared 4 bases from V and 5 bases from J, leaving 12 bases between. Germline V gene sequence: CDR1 SGHAT, CDR2 FQNNGV. This CDR3 has 13 residues. Here the CDR3 reads CASSWGYGDEQYF. As DNA, the CDR3 is TGTGCCAGCAGCTGGGGCTACGGGGACGAGCAGTACTTC.

The chain employs TRBV19 and TRBJ2-1, with TRBD1 matching over 8 bases. CDR3 length: 16 residues. V lost 4 bases, J lost 6 bases, and 11 bases stayed unmatched. Germline CDR1 reads LNHDA; CDR2 reads SQIVND (reference sequence). CDR3 sequence: CASSNTLRGRLNEQFF. The CDR3 region has the DNA TGTGCCAGTAGTAACACCCTCAGGGGGCGGCTCAATGAGCAGTTCTTC.

The chain uses TRBV9 and TRBJ2-2, with a weak D call TRBD2 (6 bases). Trimming took 3 bases from V and 8 from J, leaving 11 bases between them. This CDR3 is 13 amino acids long. Germline CDR1 reads SGDLS; CDR2 reads YYNGEE. The CDR3 here is CASSARLEGELFF. As DNA, the CDR3 is TGTGCCAGCAGCGCCCGACTAGAAGGGGAGCTGTTTTTT.

This clonotype was picked up a small number of times. This chain connects TRBV27 to TRBJ2-7, with D unclear. Between the trimmed V and J ends, which lost 6 bases and 2 bases, there was a span of 11 bases. The CDR3 is 13 amino acids. Germline CDR1 and CDR2: MNHEY and SMNVEV (reference sequence). The CDR3 coding sequence is TGTGCCAGCAGGGCCCCCTCCGCCTACGAGCAGTACTTC. The encoded protein is CASRAPSAYEQYF.

Ten or more counts support this clonotype. The chain recombines TRBV7-6 with TRBJ2-3; 7 bases line up with TRBD2. The CDR3 spans 16 residues. Losses at the gene ends were 5 bases for V and 4 bases for J; bases not matched to a gene: 12. The V gene's germline CDR1 is SGHVS and CDR2 FNYEAQ. The CDR3 loop is CASSPRGLDGADTQYF. The CDR3 region has the DNA TGTGCCAGCAGCCCCCGAGGACTAGACGGGGCAGATACGCAGTATTTT.

This clonotype showed up just a few times. The rearrangement links TRBV7-8 to TRBJ1-6; D may be TRBD1 (5 bases). CDR1 is SGHVS, CDR2 FQNEAQ, per germline. The CDR3 spans 15 residues. Trimming removed 1 base from V and 10 bases from J, with 14 bases in between. CDR3 nucleotide sequence: TGTGCCAGCAGCTTAGGATTAGGGGCGGAATCACCCCTCCACTTT. It encodes CASSLGLGAESPLHF. Combining the CDR3 with reference TRBV7-8 and TRBJ1-6 gives the whole variable domain GAGVSQSPRYKVAKRGQDVALRCDPISGHVSLFWYQQALGQGPEFLTYFQNEAQLDKSGLPSDRFFAERPEGSVSTLKIQRTQQEDSAVYLCASSLGLGAESPLHFGNGTRLTVT.

The V and J genes are TRBV27 and TRBJ1-1; tentatively, D is TRBD1 (5 bases). The germline gives CDR1 MNHEY, CDR2 SMNVEV (reference sequence). CDR3 length: 14 amino acids. Trimming cost V 5 bases and J 3 bases, with 13 bases left between them. CDR3 DNA sequence: TGTGCCAGCAGTGACAGCCTCTCTTACACTGAAGCTTTCTTT. Protein sequence: CASSDSLSYTEAFF.

The sample holds a few counts of this clonotype. The rearrangement links TRBV6-2 or TRBV6-3 to TRBJ2-3; D not resolved. Germline CDR1 reads MNHEY; CDR2 reads SVGEGT. V lost 0 bases, J lost 4 bases, and 11 bases lay in between. This CDR3 is 15 amino acids long. CDR3 residues: CASSYSMRPPDTQYF. DNA for the CDR3: TGTGCCAGCAGTTACTCTATGAGGCCGCCAGATACGCAGTATTTT.

This clonotype has a count of ten or more. The CDR3: CASSLDWKNTEAFF. CDR3 nucleotides: TGTGCCAGCAGTCTCGACTGGAAGAACACTGAAGCTTTCTTT. The chain carries TRBV2 and TRBJ1-1, with D uncertain. Germline CDR1 is SNHLY and CDR2 is FYNNEI. V shed 5 bases and J shed 1 base, with 11 bases lying between them. This CDR3 contains 14 residues. Full variable domain (outside the CDR3, taken from reference TRBV2 and TRBJ1-1): EPEVTQTPSHQVTQMGQEVILRCVPISNHLYFYWYRQILGQKVEFLVSFYNNEISEKSEIFDDQFSVERPDGSNFTLKIRSTKLEDSAMYFCASSLDWKNTEAFFGQGTRLTVV.

As regards this clonotype: This may arise from a read error, as a much more abundant clone is one base away. J is TRBJ1-5 and V is TRBV3-1; D remains unclear. The CDR3 is 15 residues long. CDR1 and CDR2 (germline): LGHDT, YNNKEL (reference sequence). The CDR3 DNA reads as TGTGCCAGCGGCCAAGAACCGGGTCGCTATCAGCCCCAGCATTTT. Protein product: CASGQEPGRYQPQHF.

This clonotype appeared a single time. A clone one base away is much larger, so this may be a read error. The gene calls are TRBV2 and TRBJ1-1; 7 nucleotides line up with TRBD1. The CDR3 is made up of 14 amino acids. CDR1 and CDR2 (germline): SNHLY, FYNNEI. The CDR3, as DNA: TGTGCCAGCAGTCGGGGACAGTGGAACACTGAAGCTTCCTTT. This sequence encodes CASSRGQWNTEASF.

This clonotype was seen a handful of times. CDR3 region: CATSRPNQGLISDSPLHF. DNA for the CDR3: TGTGCCACCAGCAGACCCAATCAGGGGCTAATATCCGATTCACCCCTCCACTTT. The chain is built from TRBV15 and TRBJ1-6, with a tentative D call TRBD1 (6 bases). V lost 2 bases, J lost 8 bases, and 22 bases lay in between. This CDR3 spans 18 amino acids. CDR1 and CDR2 from the germline V gene are LNHNV and YYDKDF (reference sequence).

This clonotype was seen a few times. The rearrangement links TRBV7-6 to TRBJ1-2, with D unresolved. The germline V gene has CDR1 SGHVS and CDR2 FNYEAQ. CDR3 size: 15 residues. The V gene lost 5 bases and the J gene lost 5 bases, with 18 bases spanning the gap. CDR3 in DNA: TGTGCCAGCAGCCCATCCGACGGCGTCTCATATGGCTACACCTTC. It translates to CASSPSDGVSYGYTF.

This clonotype has ten or more counts. V gene TRBV5-1 combines with J gene TRBJ2-3, with D unclear. V was trimmed by 0 bases and J by 2 bases, leaving 7 bases between them. This CDR3 has 14 residues. Germline CDR1 reads SGHRS; CDR2 reads YFSETQ. In DNA, the CDR3 is TGCGCCAGCAGCTTGGGAGACGTCACAGATACGCAGTATTTT. As protein: CASSLGDVTDTQYF.

At least ten counts were recorded for this clonotype. The chain has TRBV18 and TRBJ2-2; D possibly corresponds to TRBD2 (5 bases). Trimming left V 3 bases short and J 10 bases short, with 18 bases between. Looked up from germline, CDR1 is KGHSH and CDR2 is LQKENI. The CDR3 runs 15 residues. The CDR3 here is CASSPLSAGGEELFF. The CDR3 DNA is TGTGCCAGCTCACCTCTCTCTGCAGGAGGAGAGGAGCTGTTTTTT.

In this sample, this clonotype turned up many times. This rearrangement joins TRBV6-1 to TRBJ1-1; D unclear. V was cut by 1 base and J by 0 bases, with 9 bases left in between. The CDR3 contains 15 residues. Germline CDR1 MNHNS, CDR2 SASEGT. CDR3 sequence (DNA): TGTGCCAGCAGTGAAGTCCGAGGTGTGAACACTGAAGCTTTCTTT. Encoded protein: CASSEVRGVNTEAFF.

CDR3 in DNA: TGTGCCAGCAGCTTGAGTAGGGGGGGCATTAACTATGAGCAGTTCTTC. This translates into CASSLSRGGINYEQFF. The chain links TRBV5-6 to TRBJ2-1; possible D gene TRBD2, 7 bases. Germline V gene lookup returns CDR1 SGHDT and CDR2 YYEEEE. Trimming left V 1 base short and J 8 bases short, with 19 bases between. There are 16 residues in the CDR3.

As to this clonotype: This is likely a read error, given that the CDR3 carries no conserved phenylalanine or tryptophan at its end. The V gene is TRBV5-1, the J gene TRBJ2-7; D gene ambiguous. V lost 0 bases, J lost 0 bases, and 1 base lay in between. Germline CDR1 reads SGHRS; CDR2 reads YFSETQ. The CDR3 sequence is 12 residues long. The CDR3 region is CASSLASYEQYL. CDR3 in DNA: TGCGCCAGCAGCTTGGCCTCCTACGAGCAGTACCTC.

This clonotype has a count of ten or more. V usage is TRBV12-3 or TRBV12-4 and J usage is TRBJ1-5; 8 bases agree with TRBD1. The length of the CDR3 is 16 residues. Losses at the gene ends were 1 base for V and 0 bases for J; bases not matched to a gene: 2. CDR3 loop: CASSLVGQASNQPQHF. The CDR3 coding sequence is TGTGCCAGCAGTTTAGTGGGACAGGCTAGCAATCAGCCCCAGCATTTT.